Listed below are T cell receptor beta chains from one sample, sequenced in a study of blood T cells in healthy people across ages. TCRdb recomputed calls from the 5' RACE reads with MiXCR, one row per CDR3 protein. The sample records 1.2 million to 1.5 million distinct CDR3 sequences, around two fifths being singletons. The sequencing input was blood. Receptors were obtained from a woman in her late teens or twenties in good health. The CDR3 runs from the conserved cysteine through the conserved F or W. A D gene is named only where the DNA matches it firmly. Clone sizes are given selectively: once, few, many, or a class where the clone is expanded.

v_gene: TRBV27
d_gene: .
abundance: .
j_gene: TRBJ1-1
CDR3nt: TGTGCCAGCAGTACCCAGGATACTGAAGCTTTCTTT
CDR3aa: CASSTQDTEAFF

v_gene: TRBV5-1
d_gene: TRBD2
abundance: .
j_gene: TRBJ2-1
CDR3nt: TGCGCCAGCAGTTCACTAGCGGCCGGCAATGAGCAGTTCTTC
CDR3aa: CASSSLAAGNEQFF

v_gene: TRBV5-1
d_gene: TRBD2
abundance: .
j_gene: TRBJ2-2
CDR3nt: TGCGCCAGCAGCTTCGCACTAGCGCCGAACACCGGGGAGCTGTTTTTT
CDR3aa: CASSFALAPNTGELFF

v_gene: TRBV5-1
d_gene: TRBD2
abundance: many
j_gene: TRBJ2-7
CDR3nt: TGCGCCAGCAGCACCGGGGGACTAGCGGGAACCGAGCAGTACTTC
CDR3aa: CASSTGGLAGTEQYF

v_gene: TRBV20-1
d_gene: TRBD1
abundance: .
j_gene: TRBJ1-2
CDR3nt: TGCAGTGCTAGAGAAACGGGACAGGGAGTTTATGGCTACACCTTC
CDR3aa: CSARETGQGVYGYTF

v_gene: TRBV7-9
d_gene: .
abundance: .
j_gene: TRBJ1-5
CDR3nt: TGTGCCACCGGTAGGGTTGGGGGAGAGCCCCAGCATTTT
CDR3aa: CATGRVGGEPQHF

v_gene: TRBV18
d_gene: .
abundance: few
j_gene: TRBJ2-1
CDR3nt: TGTGCCAGCTCCTTCCTCCGGGACACCAACAATGAGCAGTTCTTC
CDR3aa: CASSFLRDTNNEQFF

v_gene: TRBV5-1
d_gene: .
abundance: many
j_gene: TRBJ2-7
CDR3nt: TGCGCCAGCAGCCTACAGGGTTGGGACGAGCAGTACTTC
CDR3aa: CASSLQGWDEQYF

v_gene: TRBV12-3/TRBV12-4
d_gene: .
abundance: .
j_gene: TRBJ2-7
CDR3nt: TGTGCCAGCAGTTTAGGCCCCTGGGGAAAGCAGTACTTC
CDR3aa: CASSLGPWGKQYF

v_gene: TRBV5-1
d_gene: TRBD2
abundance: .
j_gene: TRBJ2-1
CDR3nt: TGCGCCAGCAGCTCTGGAGGACTAGCCAATGAGCAGTTCTTC
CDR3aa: CASSSGGLANEQFF

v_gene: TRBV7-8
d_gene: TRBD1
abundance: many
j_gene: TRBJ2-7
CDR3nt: TGTGCCAGCAGCCAAGGGACAGGGGGTTTTTACGAGCAGTACTTC
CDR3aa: CASSQGTGGFYEQYF

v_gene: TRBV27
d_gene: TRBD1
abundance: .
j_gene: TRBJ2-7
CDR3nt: TGTGCCAGCAGTCCCCGCGGGACAGGGAGGCGTAATGAGCAGTACTTC
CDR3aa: CASSPRGTGRRNEQYF

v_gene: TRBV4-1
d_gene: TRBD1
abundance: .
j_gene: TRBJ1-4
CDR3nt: TGCGCCAGCAGCCAGGGTAGTGCAGGGGGCTCATTTAATGAAAAACTGTTTTTT
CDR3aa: CASSQGSAGGSFNEKLFF

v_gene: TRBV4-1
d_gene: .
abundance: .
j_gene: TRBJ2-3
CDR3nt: TGCGCCAGCAGCCAAGAGGGTCCTTCCACCTCAGATACGCAGTATTTT
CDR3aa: CASSQEGPSTSDTQYF

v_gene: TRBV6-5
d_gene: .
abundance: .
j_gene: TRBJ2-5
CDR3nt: TGTGCCAGCAGCCGTACGGTACGGGAGAAGCAGTACTTC
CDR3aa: CASSRTVREKQYF

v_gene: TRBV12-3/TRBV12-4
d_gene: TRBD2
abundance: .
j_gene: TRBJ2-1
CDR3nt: TGTGCCAGCACGGGACTAGCGAACAATGAGCAGTTCTTC
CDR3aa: CASTGLANNEQFF

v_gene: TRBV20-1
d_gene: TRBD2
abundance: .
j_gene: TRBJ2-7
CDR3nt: TGCAGTGCTAGCCCTCGTCCAGGACTAGCGGTCTCCTACGAGCAGTACTTC
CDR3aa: CSASPRPGLAVSYEQYF

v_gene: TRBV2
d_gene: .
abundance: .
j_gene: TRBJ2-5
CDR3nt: TGTGCCAGCCTCTCGGGGGCGGGGGAGGAGACCCAGTACTTC
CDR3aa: CASLSGAGEETQYF

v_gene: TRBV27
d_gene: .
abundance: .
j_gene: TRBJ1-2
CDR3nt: TGTGCCAGCAGTATCCAGGGGCGACTCCCGGATGGCTACACCTTC
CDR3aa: CASSIQGRLPDGYTF

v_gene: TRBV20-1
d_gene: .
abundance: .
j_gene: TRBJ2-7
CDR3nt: TGCAGTGCTAGAGATATAAACGGACTCTCCTACAATGAGCAGTACTTC
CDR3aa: CSARDINGLSYNEQYF

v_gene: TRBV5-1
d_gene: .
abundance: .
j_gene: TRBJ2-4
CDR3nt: TGCGCCAGCAGCCCTCGCTCGGCAGGGGTGGTCAAAAACATTCAGTACTTC
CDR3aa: CASSPRSAGVVKNIQYF

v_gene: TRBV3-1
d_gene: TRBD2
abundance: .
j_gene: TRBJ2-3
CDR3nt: TGTGCCAGCAGCCAAGAACTAGCGGGAGTTACAGATACGCAGTATTTT
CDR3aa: CASSQELAGVTDTQYF

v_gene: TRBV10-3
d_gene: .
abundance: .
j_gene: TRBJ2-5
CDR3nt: TGTGCCATCAGTTTAGGGACGGCCCAAGAGACCCAGTACTTC
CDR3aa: CAISLGTAQETQYF

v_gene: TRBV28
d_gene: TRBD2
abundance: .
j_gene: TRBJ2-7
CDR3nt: TGTGCCAGTACTACTACGAGGGCTAGCGGGAGTATCCACGAGCAGTACTTC
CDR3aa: CASTTTRASGSIHEQYF

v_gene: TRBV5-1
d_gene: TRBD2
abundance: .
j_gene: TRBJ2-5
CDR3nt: TGCGTCAGCAGCGAAACACCGCTAGCGGGACAAGAGACCCAGTACTTC
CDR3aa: CVSSETPLAGQETQYF

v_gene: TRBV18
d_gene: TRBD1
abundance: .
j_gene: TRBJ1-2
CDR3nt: TGTGCCAGCTCACCAGGGGACAGACTTATCTATGGCTACACCTTC
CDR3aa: CASSPGDRLIYGYTF

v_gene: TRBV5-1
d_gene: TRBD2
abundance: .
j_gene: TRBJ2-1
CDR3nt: TGCGCCAGCAGTCTAGCGGCCATACCCAATGAGCAGTTCTTC
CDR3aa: CASSLAAIPNEQFF

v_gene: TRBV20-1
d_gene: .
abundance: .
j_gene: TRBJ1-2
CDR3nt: TGCAGTGTTAGAGACCCGGGATCAGGAGCGGGCTACACCTTC
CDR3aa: CSVRDPGSGAGYTF

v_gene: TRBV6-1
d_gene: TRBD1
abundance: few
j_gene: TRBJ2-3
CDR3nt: TGTGCCAGCAGTAGGGACAGGGCCTTTACTAGCACAGATACGCAGTATTTT
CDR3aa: CASSRDRAFTSTDTQYF

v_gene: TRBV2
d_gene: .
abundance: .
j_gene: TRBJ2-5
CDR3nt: TGTGCCACCCTCCCCAAGGGGGGGTACCAAGAGACCCAGTACTTC
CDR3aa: CATLPKGGYQETQYF

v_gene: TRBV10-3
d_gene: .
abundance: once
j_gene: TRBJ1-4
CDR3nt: TGTGCCATCAAACGGGAGGGAACTAATGAAAAACTGTTTTTT
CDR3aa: CAIKREGTNEKLFF

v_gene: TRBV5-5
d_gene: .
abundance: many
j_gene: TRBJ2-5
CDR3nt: TGTGCCAGCAGCTTGGTAGCAGGCGAGACCCAGTACTTC
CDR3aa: CASSLVAGETQYF

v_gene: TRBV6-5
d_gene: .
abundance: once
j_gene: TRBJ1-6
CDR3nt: TGTGCCAGCAGTTACTCGGGACAATTGGCTTCACCCCTCCACTTT
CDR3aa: CASSYSGQLASPLHF

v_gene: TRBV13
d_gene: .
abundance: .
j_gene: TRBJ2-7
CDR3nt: TGTGCCAGCAGCTTAACCCAAGAGGCCCAGTACTTC
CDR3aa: CASSLTQEAQYF

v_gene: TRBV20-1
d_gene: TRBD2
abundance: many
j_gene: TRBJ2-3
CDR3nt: TGCAGTCCCTCTTCTGCGGGAGGCGATACGCAGTATTTT
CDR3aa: CSPSSAGGDTQYF

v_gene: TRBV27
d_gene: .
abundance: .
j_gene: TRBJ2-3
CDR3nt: TGTGCCAGCAGCCCTTTTAAGGGACCCACCACAGATACGCAGTATTTT
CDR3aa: CASSPFKGPTTDTQYF

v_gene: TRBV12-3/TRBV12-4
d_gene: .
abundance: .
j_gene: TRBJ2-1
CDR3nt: TGTGCCAGCAGCCCCCACGACAGGGAGGTCTACAATGAGCAGTTCTTC
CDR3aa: CASSPHDREVYNEQFF

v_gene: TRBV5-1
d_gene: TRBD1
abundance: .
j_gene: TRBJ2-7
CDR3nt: TGCGCCAGCAGCTGGCCAGGGGGCTACGAGCAGTACTTC
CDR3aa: CASSWPGGYEQYF

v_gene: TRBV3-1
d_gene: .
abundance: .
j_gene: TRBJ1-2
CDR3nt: TGTGCCAGCAGCTTTGGGGCCGACGGTTATGGCTACACCTTC
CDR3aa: CASSFGADGYGYTF

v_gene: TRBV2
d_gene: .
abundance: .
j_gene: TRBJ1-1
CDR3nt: TGTGCCAGCAGTGACCGGCCAGCTGAAGCTTTCTTT
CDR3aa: CASSDRPAEAFF

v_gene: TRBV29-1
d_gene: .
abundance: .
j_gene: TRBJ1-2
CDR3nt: TGCAGCGAAGAACTGAGGCTTCCGGATGGCTACACCTTC
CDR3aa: CSEELRLPDGYTF

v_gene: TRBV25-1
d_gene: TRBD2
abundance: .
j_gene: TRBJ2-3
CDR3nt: TGTGCCAGCAGTGATTTTTACGGACTAGCGGGAGTCACAGATACGCAGTATTTT
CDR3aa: CASSDFYGLAGVTDTQYF

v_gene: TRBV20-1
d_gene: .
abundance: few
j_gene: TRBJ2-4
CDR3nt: TGCAGTGCTAGAGTGCAGGAGAACATTCAGTACTTC
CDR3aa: CSARVQENIQYF

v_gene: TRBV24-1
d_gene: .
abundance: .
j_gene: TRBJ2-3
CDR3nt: TGTGCCACCAGTGATTCAATGGCTACAGATACGCAGTATTTT
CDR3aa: CATSDSMATDTQYF